This record looks at one T cell receptor (beta chain) sequence and its context. Its antigen remains unknown. The CDR3 extends over 18 amino acids. V shed 3 bases and J 8 bases; nucleotides not matched to a gene: 16. CDR1 is SGHRS and CDR2 is YFSETQ in the germline V gene. This sample stems from a study of response to subunit inactivated influenza vaccine. TCRdb fed the RT-PCR reads into MiXCR, producing one record per CDR3 protein. The table lists hundreds of thousands of distinct CDR3 sequences, 7.5% to 8.5% of them singletons. The study's findings and limits: Seasonal influenza vaccination, on each occasion, was suggested by the authors to recruit few new T cells.

The chain has TRBV5-1 and TRBJ1-4; TRBD1 matches 10 bases. The sample in question was PBMCs from blood, obtained roughly 24 months after vaccination. The receptor's source is a man between 50 and 75 years old who received an inactivated influenza vaccine. The DNA of the CDR3 is TGCGCCAGCAGCTCCACACCGGGACAGGGGTTCCGAGGCGAAAAACTGTTTTTT. Protein sequence: CASSSTPGQGFRGEKLFF.